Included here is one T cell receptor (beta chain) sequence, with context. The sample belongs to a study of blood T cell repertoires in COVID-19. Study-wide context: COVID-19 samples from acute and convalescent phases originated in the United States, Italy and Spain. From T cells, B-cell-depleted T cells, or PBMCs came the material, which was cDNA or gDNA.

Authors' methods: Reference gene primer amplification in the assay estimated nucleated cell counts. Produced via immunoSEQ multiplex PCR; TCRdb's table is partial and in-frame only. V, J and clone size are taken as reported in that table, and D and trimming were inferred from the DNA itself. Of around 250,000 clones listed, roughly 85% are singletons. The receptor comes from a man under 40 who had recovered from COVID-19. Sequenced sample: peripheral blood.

CDR3 nucleotides: TGTGCCGCCGACACAGGCTCTGGGGCCAACGTCCTGACTTTC. It translates to CAADTGSGANVLTF. V gene TRBV24-1 combines with J gene TRBJ2-6; D may be TRBD1 (5 bases). V lost 12 bases and J 0 bases, leaving 11 bases between the germline ends. Per germline, CDR1 KGHDR and CDR2 SFDVKD. The CDR3 covers 14 residues.